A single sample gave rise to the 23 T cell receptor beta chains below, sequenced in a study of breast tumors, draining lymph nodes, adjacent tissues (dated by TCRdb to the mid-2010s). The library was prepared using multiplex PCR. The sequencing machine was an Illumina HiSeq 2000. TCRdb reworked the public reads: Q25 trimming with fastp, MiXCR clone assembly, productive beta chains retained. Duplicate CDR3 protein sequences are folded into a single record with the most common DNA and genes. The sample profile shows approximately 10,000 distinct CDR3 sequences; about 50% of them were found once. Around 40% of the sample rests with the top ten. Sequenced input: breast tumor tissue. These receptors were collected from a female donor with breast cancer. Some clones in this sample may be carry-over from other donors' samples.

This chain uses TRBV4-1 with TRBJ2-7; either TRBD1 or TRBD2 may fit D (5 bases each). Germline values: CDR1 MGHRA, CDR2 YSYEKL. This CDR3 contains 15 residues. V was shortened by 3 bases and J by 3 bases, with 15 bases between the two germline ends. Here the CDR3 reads CASSQAQGPNYEQYF. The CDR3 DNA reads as TGCGCCAGCAGCCAGGCCCAGGGACCAAACTACGAGCAGTACTTC.

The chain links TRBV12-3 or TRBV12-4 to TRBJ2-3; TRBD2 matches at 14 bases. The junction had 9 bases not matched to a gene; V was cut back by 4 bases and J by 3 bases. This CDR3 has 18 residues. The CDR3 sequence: CASSSWTSGRRRTDTQYF. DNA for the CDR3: TGTGCCAGCAGTTCTTGGACTAGCGGGAGGCGGAGGACAGATACGCAGTATTTT.

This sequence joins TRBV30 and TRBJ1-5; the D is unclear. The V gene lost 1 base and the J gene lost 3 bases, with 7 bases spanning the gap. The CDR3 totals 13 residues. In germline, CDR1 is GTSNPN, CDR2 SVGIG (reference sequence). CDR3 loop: CAWSGGNNQPQHF. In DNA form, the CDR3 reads TGTGCCTGGAGTGGGGGTAACAATCAGCCCCAGCATTTT.

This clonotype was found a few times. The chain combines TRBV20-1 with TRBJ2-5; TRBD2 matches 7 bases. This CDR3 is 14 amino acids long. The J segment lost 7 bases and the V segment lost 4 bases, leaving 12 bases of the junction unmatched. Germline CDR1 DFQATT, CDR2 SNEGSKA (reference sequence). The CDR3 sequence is CSAKVLGAGATQYF. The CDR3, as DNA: TGCAGTGCTAAAGTCTTAGGGGCGGGAGCGACCCAGTACTTC.

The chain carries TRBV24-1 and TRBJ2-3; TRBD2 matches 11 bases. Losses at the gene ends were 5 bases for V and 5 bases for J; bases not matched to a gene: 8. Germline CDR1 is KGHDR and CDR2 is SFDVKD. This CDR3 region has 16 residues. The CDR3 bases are TGTGCCACCAGTGCGGATGGGCTAGCGGGGGGAGATACGCAGTATTTT. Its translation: CATSADGLAGGDTQYF.

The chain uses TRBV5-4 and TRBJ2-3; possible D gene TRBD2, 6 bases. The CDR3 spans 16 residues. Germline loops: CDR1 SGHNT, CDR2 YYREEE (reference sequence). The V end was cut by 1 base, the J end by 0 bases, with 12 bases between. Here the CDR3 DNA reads TGTGCCAGCAGCTTGCTCACTAGCCCTAGCACAGATACGCAGTATTTT. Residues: CASSLLTSPSTDTQYF. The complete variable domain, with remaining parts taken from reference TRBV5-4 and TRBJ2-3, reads ETGVTQSPTHLIKTRGQQVTLRCSSQSGHNTVSWYQQALGQGPQFIFQYYREEENGRGNFPPRFSGLQFPNYSSELNVNALELDDSALYLCASSLLTSPSTDTQYFGPGTRLTVL.

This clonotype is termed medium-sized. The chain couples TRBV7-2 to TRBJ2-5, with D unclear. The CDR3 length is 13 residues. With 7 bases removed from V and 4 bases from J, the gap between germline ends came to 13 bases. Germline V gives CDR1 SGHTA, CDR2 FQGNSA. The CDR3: CASIKAAGETQYF. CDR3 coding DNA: TGTGCCAGCATCAAGGCCGCAGGAGAGACCCAGTACTTC.

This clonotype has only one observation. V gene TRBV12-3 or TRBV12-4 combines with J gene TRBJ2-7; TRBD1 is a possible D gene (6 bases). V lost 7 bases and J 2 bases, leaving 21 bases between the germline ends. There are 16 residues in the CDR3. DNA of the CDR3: TGTGCCAGCACCGAAAGGACAGTCCCAACTCCCTACGAGCAGTACGTC. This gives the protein CASTERTVPTPYEQYV.

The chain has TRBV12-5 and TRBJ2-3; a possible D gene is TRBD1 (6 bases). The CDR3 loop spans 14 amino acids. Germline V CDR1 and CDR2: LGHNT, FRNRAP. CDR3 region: CGKGRDTGTDTQYF. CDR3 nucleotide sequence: TGTGGCAAGGGCCGGGACACGGGAACAGATACGCAGTATTTT.

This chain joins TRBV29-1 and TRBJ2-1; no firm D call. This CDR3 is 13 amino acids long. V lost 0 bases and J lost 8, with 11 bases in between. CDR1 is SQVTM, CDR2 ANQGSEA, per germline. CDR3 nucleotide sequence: TGCAGCGTTGAAGATTGGCGAGACGATGAGCAGTTCTTC. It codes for CSVEDWRDDEQFF.

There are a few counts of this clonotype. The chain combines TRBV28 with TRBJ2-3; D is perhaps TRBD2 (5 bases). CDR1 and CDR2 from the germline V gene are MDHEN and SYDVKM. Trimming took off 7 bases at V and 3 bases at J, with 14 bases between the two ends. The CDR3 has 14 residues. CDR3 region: CASKRDGLTDTQYF. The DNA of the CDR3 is TGTGCCAGCAAACGGGATGGGTTGACAGATACGCAGTATTTT.

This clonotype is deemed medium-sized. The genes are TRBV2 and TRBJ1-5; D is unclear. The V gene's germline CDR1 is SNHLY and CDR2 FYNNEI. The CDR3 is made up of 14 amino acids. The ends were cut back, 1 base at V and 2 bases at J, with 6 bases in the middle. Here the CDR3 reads CASSEGQRNQPQHF. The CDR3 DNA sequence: TGTGCCAGCAGTGAAGGGCAGCGCAATCAGCCCCAGCATTTT.

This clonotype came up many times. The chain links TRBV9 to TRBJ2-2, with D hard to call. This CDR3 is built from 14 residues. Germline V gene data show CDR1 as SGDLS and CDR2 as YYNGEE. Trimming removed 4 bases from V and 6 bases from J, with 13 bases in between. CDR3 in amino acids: CASSPPGFAGELFF. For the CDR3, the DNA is TGTGCCAGCAGCCCCCCCGGATTCGCCGGGGAGCTGTTTTTT.

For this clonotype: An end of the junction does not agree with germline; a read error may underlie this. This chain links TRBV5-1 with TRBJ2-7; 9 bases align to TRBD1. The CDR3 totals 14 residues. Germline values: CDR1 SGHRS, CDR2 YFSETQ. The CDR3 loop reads CAGSLGDRVYEQYF. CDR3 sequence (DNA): TGCGCCGGCAGCTTGGGGGACAGGGTCTACGAGCAGTACTTC.

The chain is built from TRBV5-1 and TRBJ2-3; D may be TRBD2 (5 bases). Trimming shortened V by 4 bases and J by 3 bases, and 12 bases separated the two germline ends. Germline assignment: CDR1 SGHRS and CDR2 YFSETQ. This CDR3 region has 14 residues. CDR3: CASSPPTGTDTQYF. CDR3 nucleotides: TGCGCCAGCAGCCCCCCTACGGGGACAGATACGCAGTATTTT.

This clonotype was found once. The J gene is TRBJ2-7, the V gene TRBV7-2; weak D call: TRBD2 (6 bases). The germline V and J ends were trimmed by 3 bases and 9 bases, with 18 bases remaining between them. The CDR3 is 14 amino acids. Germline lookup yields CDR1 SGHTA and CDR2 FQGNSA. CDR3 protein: CASSLDGTLGAQYF. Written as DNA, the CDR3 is TGTGCCAGCAGCTTGGATGGGACTCTCGGTGCGCAGTACTTC.

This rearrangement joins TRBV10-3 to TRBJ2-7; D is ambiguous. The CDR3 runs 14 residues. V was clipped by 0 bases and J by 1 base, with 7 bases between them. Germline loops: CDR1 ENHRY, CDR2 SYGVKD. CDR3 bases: TGTGCCATCAGTGAGTCGTTTACTTCCTACGAGCAGTACTTC. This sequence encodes CAISESFTSYEQYF.

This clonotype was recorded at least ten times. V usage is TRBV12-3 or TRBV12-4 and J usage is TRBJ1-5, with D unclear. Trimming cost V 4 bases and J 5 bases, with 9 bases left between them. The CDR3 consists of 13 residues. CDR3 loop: CASSWSGDQPQHF. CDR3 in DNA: TGTGCCAGCAGTTGGTCCGGGGATCAGCCCCAGCATTTT.

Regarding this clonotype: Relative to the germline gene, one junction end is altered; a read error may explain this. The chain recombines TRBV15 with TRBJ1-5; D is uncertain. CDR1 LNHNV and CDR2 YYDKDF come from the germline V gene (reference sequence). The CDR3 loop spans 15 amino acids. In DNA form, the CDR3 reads TGTACCACCAGCAGAGATCTCGGGGATAATCAGCCCCAGCATTTT. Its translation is CTTSRDLGDNQPQHF.

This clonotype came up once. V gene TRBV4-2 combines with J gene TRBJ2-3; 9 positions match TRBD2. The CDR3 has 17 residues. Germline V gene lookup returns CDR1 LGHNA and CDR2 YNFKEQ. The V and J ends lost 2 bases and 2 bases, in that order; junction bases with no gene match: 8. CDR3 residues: CASSQPSSGGPTDTQYF. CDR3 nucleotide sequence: TGTGCCAGCAGCCAACCCTCAAGCGGGGGGCCCACAGATACGCAGTATTTT.

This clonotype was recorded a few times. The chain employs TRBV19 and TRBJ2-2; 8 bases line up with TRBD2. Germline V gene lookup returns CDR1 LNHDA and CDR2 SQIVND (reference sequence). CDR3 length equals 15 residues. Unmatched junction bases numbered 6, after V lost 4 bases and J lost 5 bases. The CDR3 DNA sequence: TGTGCCAGTAGTACCCGGACTAGCCCTACCGGGGAGCTGTTTTTT. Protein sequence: CASSTRTSPTGELFF.

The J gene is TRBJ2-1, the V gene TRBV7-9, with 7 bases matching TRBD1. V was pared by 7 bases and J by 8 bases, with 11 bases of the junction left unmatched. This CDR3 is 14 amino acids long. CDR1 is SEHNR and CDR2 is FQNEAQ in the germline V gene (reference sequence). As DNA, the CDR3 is TGTGCCAGCATAGAAAGGGGGCGCTTGGATGAGCAGTTCTTC. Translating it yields CASIERGRLDEQFF.

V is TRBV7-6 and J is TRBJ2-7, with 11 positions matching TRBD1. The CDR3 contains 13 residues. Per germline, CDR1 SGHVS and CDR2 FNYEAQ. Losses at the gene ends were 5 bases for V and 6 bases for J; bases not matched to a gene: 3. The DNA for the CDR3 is TGTGCCAGCAGCCCGGGGACAGGGGGCGAGCAGTACTTC. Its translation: CASSPGTGGEQYF.